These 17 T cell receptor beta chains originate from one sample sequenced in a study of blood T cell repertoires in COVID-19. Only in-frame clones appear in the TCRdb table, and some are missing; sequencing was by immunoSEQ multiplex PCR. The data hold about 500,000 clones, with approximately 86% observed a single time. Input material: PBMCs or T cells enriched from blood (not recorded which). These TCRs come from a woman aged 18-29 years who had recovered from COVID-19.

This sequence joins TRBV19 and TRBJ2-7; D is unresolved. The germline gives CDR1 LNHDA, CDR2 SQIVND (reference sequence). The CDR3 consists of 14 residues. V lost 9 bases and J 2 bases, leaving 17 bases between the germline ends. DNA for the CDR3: TGTGCCAGCAAAGAGACTGCCCCCGCCTACGAGCAGTACTTC. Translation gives CASKETAPAYEQYF.

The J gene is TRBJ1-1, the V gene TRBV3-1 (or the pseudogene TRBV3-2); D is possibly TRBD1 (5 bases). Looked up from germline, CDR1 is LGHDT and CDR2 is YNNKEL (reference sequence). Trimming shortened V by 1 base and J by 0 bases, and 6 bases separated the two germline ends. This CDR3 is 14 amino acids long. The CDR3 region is CASSQGQMNTEAFF. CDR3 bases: TGTGCCAGCAGCCAAGGACAGATGAACACTGAAGCTTTCTTT.

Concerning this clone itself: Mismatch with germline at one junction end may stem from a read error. The CDR3 reads CASSPLPTGKGTEAFF. The CDR3 nucleotides are TGTGCTAGCAGCCCACTGCCGACAGGGAAAGGGACTGAAGCTTTCTTT. This chain uses TRBV7-7 with TRBJ1-1, with 7 nucleotides matching TRBD1. Per the germline V gene, CDR1 is SSHAT and CDR2 is FNYEAQ (reference sequence). The CDR3 consists of 16 residues.

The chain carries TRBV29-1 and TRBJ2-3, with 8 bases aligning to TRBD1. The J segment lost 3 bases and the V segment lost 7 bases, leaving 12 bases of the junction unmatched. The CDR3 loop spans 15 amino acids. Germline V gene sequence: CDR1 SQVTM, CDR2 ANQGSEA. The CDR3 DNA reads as TGCAGCGCTAAAAAGACAGGGGAGCGAACAGATACGCAGTATTTT. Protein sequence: CSAKKTGERTDTQYF.

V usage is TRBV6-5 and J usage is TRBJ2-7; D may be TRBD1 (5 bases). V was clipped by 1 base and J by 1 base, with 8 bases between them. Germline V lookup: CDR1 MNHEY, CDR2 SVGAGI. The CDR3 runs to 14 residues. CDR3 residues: CASSYYDRSYEQYF. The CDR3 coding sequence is TGTGCCAGCAGTTACTACGACAGATCCTACGAGCAGTACTTC.

Here the CDR3 DNA reads TGTGCCAGCAGTGAAATCCGGGGTTCACCCCTCCACTTT. Translating it yields CASSEIRGSPLHF. V is TRBV2 and J is TRBJ1-6; no clear D. CDR3 length: 13 residues. Germline V gene lookup returns CDR1 SNHLY and CDR2 FYNNEI. Trimming stripped 2 bases from V and 9 bases from J, with 8 bases between.

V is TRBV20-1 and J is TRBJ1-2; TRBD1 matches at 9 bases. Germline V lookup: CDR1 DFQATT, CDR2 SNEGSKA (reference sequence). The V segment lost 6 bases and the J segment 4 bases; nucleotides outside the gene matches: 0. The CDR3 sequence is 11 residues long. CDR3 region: CSADRGYGYTF. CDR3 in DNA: TGCAGTGCGGACAGGGGCTATGGCTACACCTTC.

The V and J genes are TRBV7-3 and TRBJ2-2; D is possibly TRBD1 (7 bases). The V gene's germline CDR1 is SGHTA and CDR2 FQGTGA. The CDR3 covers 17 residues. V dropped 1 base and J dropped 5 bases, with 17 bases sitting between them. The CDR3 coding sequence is TGTGCCAGCAGCTTAAGCTACTCAGGGGGGCGTACCGGGGAGCTGTTTTTT. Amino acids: CASSLSYSGGRTGELFF.

Here the CDR3 reads CASSLADPGAPGNTIYF. The CDR3, as DNA: TGCGCCAGCAGCTTGGCCGACCCAGGGGCACCTGGAAACACCATATATTTT. The chain combines TRBV5-1 with TRBJ1-3, with D maybe TRBD1 (6 bases). V was shortened by 0 bases and J by 2 bases, with 15 bases between the two germline ends. Per germline, CDR1 SGHRS and CDR2 YFSETQ. This CDR3 comprises 17 residues.

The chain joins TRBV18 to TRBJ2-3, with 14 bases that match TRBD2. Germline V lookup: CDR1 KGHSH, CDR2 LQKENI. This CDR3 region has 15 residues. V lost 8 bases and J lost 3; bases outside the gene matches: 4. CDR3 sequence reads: CASAWTSGGTDTQYF. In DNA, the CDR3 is TGTGCCAGCGCCTGGACTAGCGGGGGGACAGATACGCAGTATTTT.

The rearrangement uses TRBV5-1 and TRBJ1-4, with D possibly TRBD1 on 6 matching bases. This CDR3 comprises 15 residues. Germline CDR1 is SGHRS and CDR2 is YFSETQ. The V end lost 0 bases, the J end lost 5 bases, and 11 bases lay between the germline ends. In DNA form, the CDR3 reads TGCGCCAGCAGCTTGGGGGCAGGGACAAATGAAAAACTGTTTTTT. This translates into CASSLGAGTNEKLFF.

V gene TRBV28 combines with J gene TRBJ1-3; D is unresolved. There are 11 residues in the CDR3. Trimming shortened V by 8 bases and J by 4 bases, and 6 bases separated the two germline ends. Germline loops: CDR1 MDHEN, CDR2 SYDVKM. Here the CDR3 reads CASWAGNTIYF. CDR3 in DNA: TGTGCCAGCTGGGCAGGAAACACCATATATTTT.

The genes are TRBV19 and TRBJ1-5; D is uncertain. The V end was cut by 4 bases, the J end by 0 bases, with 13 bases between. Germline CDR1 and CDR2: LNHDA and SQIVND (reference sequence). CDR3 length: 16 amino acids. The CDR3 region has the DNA TGTGCCAGTAGTAGCCCGACACGCGATAGCAATCAGCCCCAGCATTTT. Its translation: CASSSPTRDSNQPQHF.

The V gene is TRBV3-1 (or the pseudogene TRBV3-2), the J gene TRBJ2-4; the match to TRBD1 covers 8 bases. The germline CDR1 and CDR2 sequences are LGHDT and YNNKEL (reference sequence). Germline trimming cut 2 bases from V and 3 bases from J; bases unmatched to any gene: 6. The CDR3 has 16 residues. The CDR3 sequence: CASSQLRGQVKNIQYF. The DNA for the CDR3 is TGTGCCAGCAGCCAACTCAGGGGGCAAGTCAAAAACATTCAGTACTTC.

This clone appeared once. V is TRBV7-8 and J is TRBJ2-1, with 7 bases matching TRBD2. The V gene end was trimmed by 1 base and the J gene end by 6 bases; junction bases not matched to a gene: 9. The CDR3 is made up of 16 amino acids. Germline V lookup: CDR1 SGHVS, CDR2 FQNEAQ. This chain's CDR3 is CASSLGPGEGSNEQFF. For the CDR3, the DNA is TGTGCCAGCAGCTTAGGTCCTGGGGAGGGGTCCAATGAGCAGTTCTTC. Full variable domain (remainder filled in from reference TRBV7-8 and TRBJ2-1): GAGVSQSPRYKVAKRGQDVALRCDPISGHVSLFWYQQALGQGPEFLTYFQNEAQLDKSGLPSDRFFAERPEGSVSTLKIQRTQQEDSAVYLCASSLGPGEGSNEQFFGPGTRLTVL.

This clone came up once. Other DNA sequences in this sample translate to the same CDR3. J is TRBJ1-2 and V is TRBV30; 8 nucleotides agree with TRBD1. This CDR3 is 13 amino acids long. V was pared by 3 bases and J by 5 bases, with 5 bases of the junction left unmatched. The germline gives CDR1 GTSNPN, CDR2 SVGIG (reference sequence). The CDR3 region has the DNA TGTGCCTGGAGGCCAGGGGGCGGGTATGGCTACACCTTC. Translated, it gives CAWRPGGGYGYTF.

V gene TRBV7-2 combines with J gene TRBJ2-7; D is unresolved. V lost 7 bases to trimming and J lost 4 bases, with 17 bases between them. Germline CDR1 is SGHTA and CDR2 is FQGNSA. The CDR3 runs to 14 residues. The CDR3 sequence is CASKFERDSYEQYF. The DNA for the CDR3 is TGTGCCAGCAAATTCGAGAGAGACTCATACGAGCAGTACTTC. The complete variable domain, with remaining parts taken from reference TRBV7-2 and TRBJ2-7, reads GAGVSQSPSNKVTEKGKDVELRCDPISGHTALYWYRQSLGQGLEFLIYFQGNSAPDKSGLPSDRFSAERTGGSVSTLTIQRTQQEDSAVYLCASKFERDSYEQYFGPGTRLTVT.